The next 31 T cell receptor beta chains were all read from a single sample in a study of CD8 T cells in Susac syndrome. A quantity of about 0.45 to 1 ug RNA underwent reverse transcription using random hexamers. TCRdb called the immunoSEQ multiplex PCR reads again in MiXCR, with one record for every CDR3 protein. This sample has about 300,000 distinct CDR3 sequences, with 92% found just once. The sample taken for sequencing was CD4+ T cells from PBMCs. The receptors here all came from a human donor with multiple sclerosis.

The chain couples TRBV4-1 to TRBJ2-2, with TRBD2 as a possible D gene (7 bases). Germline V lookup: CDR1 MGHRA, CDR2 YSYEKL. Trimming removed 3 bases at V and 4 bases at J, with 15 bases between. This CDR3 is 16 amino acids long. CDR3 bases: TGCGCCAGCAGCCATTTCGGGGGGCCGGGCACCGGGGAGCTGTTTTTT. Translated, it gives CASSHFGGPGTGELFF.

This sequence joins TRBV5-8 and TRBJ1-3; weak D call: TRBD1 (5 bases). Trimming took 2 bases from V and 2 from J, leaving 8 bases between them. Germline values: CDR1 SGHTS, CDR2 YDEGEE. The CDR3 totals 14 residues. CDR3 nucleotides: TGTGCCAGCAGCTTTCGGGGGGCTGGAAACACCATATATTTT. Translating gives CASSFRGAGNTIYF.

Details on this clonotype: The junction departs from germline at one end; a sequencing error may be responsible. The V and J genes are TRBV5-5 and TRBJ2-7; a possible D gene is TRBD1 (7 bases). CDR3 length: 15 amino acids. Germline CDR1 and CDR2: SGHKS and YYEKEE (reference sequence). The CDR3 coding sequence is TGTGCCAGCAGTTTGGAGGGGGCTTTAACCTACGAGCAGTACTTC. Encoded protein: CASSLEGALTYEQYF.

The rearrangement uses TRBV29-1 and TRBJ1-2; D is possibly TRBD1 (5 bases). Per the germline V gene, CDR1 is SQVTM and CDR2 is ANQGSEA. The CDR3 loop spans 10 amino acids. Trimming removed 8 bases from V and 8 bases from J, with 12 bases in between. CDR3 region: CSFGRQGYTF. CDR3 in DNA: TGCAGCTTCGGCCGACAGGGCTACACCTTC. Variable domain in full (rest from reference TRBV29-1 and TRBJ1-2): SAVISQKPSRDICQRGTSLTIQCQVDSQVTMMFWYRQQPGQSLTLIATANQGSEATYESGFVIDKFPISRPNLTFSTLTVSNMSPEDSSIYLCSFGRQGYTFGSGTRLTVV.

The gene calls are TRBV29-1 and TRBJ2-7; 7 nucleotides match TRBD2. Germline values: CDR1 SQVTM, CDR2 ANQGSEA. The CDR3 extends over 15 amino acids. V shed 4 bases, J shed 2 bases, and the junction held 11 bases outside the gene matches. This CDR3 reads CSVGAGRLNTYEQYF. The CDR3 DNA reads TGCAGCGTTGGGGCCGGGAGGCTAAACACCTACGAGCAGTACTTC.

The CDR3 loop is CASSLLGVDTQYF. The CDR3 coding sequence is TGTGCCAGCAGCCTATTGGGTGTAGATACGCAGTATTTT. The chain combines TRBV3-1 with TRBJ2-3; no clear D. CDR1 is LGHDT, CDR2 YNNKEL, per germline (reference sequence). Between the trimmed V and J ends, which lost 4 bases and 5 bases, there was a span of 10 bases. The CDR3 totals 13 residues.

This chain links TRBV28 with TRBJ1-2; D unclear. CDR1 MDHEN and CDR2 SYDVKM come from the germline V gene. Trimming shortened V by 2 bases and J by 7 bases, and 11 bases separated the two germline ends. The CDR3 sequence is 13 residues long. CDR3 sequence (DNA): TGTGCCAGCAGTTTAATCCTGGTTGGTGGCTACACCTTC. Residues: CASSLILVGGYTF.

As DNA, the CDR3 is TGTGCCAGCAGTCGACTAGCGGGGCTCACAGATACGCAGTATTTT. This gives the protein CASSRLAGLTDTQYF. The V and J genes are TRBV7-2 and TRBJ2-3; TRBD2 matches 11 bases. The CDR3 consists of 15 residues. Germline V gene data show CDR1 as SGHTA and CDR2 as FQGNSA. V was pared by 6 bases and J by 2 bases, with 4 bases of the junction left unmatched.

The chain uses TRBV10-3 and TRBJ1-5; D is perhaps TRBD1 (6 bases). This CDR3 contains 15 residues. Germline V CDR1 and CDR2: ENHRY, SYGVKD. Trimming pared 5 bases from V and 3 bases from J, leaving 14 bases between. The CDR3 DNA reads TGTGCCATCAGTTCACAGGGAAGGGACAATCAGCCCCAGCATTTT. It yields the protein CAISSQGRDNQPQHF.

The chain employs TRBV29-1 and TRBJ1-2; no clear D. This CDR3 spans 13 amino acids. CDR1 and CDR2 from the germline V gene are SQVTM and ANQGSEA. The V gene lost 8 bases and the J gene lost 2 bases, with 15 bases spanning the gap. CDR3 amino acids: CSSLVVENYGYTF. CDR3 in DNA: TGCAGCTCGTTGGTTGTCGAAAACTATGGCTACACCTTC.

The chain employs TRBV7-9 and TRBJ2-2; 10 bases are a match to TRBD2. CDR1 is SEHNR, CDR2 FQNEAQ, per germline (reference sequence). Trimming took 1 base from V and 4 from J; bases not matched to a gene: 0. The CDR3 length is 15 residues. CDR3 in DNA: TGTGCCAGCAGCTTAGTAGCGGGAGGCACCGGGGAGCTGTTTTTT. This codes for CASSLVAGGTGELFF. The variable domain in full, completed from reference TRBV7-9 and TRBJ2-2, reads DTGVSQNPRHKITKRGQNVTFRCDPISEHNRLYWYRQTLGQGPEFLTYFQNEAQLEKSRLLSDRFSAERPKGSFSTLEIQRTEQGDSAMYLCASSLVAGGTGELFFGEGSRLTVL.

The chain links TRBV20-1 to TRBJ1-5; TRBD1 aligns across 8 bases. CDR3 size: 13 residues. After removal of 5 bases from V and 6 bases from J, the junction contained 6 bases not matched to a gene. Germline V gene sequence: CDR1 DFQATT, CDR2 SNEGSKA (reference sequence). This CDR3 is CSASRQGFQPQHF. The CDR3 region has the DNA TGCAGTGCTTCTCGACAGGGGTTTCAGCCCCAGCATTTT.

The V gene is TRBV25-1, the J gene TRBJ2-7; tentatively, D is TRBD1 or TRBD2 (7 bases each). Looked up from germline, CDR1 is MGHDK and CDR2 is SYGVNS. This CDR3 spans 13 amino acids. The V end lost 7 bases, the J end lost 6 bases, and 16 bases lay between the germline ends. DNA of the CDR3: TGTGCCAGCATGGAGGCAGGGGGGGCCGAGCAGTACTTC. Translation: CASMEAGGAEQYF.

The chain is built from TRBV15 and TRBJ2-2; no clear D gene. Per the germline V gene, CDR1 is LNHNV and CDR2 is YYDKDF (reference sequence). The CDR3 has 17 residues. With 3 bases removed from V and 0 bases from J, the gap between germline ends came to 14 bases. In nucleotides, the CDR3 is TGTGCCACCAGCAGGGGCGCCTGGGGAACGAACACCGGGGAGCTGTTTTTT. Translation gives CATSRGAWGTNTGELFF.

This chain's CDR3 is CASRLYSGNTIYF. The CDR3 DNA follows: TGTGCCAGTAGATTGTACTCTGGAAACACCATATATTTT. The chain employs TRBV19 and TRBJ1-3; no clear D. CDR3 length: 13 residues. The V and J ends lost 6 bases and 0 bases respectively, with 6 bases between them. CDR1 LNHDA and CDR2 SQIVND come from the germline V gene (reference sequence). The full variable domain, its missing parts supplied by reference TRBV19 and TRBJ1-3, is DGGITQSPKYLFRKEGQNVTLSCEQNLNHDAMYWYRQDPGQGLRLIYYSQIVNDFQKGDIAEGYSVSREKKESFPLTVTSAQKNPTAFYLCASRLYSGNTIYFGEGSWLTVV.

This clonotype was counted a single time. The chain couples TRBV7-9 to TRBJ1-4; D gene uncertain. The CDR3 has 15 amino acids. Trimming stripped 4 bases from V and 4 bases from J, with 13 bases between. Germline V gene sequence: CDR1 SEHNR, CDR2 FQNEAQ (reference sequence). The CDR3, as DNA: TGTGCCAGCAGCTATACCAAAGGGTTTAATGAAAAACTGTTTTTT. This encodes CASSYTKGFNEKLFF.

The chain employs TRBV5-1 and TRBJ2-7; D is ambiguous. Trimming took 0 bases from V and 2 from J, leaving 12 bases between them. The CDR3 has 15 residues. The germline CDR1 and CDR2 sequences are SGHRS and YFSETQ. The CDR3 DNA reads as TGCGCCAGCAGCTTGGACGGCAGGCGAACCTACGAGCAGTACTTC. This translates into CASSLDGRRTYEQYF. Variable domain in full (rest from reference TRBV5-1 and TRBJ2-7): KAGVTQTPRYLIKTRGQQVTLSCSPISGHRSVSWYQQTPGQGLQFLFEYFSETQRNKGNFPGRFSGRQFSNSRSEMNVSTLELGDSALYLCASSLDGRRTYEQYFGPGTRLTVT.

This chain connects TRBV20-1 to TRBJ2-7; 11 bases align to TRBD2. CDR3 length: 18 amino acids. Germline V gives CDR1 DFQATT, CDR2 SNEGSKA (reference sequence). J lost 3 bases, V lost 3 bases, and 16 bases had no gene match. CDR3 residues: CSASPTGLAESGSYEQYF. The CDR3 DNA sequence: TGCAGTGCTAGTCCGACGGGACTAGCGGAGTCCGGGAGCTACGAGCAGTACTTC.

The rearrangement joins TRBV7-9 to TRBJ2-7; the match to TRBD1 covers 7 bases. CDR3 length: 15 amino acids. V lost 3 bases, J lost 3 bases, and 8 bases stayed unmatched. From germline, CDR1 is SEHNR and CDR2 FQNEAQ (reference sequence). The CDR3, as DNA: TGTGCCAGCAGCTTCGAGACAGGGATGGGCTACGAGCAGTACTTC. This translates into CASSFETGMGYEQYF.

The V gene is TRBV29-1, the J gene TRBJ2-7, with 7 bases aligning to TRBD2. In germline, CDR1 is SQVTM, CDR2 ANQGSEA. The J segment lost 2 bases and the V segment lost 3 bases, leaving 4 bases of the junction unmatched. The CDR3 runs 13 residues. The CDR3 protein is CSVEKRGAYEQYF. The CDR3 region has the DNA TGCAGCGTTGAGAAGCGGGGAGCCTACGAGCAGTACTTC.

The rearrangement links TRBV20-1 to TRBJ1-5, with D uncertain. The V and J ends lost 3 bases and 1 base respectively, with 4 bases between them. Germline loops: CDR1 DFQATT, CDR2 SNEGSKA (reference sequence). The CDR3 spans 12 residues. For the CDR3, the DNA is TGCAGTGCTAGCGGAAGCAATCAGCCCCAGCATTTT. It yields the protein CSASGSNQPQHF.

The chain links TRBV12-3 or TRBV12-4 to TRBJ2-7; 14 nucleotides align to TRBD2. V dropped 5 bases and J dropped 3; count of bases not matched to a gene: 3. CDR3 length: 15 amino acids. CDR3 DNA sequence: TGTGCCAGCAGTGTGGGACTAGCGGGAGTCTACGAGCAGTACTTC. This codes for CASSVGLAGVYEQYF.

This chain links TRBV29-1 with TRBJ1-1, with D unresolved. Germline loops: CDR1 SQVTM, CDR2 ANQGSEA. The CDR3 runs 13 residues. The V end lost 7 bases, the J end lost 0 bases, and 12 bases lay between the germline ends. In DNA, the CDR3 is TGCAGCGCTTCCCTGCAGATGAACACTGAAGCTTTCTTT. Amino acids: CSASLQMNTEAFF.

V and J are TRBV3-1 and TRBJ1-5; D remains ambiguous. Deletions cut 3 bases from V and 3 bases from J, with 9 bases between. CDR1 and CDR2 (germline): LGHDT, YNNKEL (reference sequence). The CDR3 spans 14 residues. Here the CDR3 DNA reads TGTGCCAGCAGCCACGGACGGTTCAATCAGCCCCAGCATTTT. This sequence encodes CASSHGRFNQPQHF.

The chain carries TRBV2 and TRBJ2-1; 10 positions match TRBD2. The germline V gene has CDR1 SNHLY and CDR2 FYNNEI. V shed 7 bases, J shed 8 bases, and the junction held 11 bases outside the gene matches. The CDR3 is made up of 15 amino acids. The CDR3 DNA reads TGTGCCAGCAAGGGGAGAGGTAGCGGGGGGCATGAGCAGTTCTTC. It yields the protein CASKGRGSGGHEQFF.

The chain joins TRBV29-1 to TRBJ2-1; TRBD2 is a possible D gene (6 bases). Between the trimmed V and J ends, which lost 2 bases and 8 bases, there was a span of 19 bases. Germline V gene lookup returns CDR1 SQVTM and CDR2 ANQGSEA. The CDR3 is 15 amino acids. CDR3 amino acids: CSVEMGGRGMDEQFF. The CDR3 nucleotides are TGCAGCGTTGAAATGGGCGGACGGGGGATGGATGAGCAGTTCTTC.

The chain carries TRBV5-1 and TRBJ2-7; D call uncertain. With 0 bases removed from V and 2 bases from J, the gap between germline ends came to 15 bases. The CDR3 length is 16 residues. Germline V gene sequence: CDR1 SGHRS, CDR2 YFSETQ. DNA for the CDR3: TGCGCCAGCAGCTTGGGAGGTGGCTCGACGCCCTACGAGCAGTACTTC. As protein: CASSLGGGSTPYEQYF.

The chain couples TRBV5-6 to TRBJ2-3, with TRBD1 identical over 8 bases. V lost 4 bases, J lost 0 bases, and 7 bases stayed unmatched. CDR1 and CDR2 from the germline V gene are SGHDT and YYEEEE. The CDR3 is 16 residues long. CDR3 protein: CASSAQGGYSTDTQYF. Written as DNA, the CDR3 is TGTGCCAGCAGCGCACAGGGGGGCTACAGCACAGATACGCAGTATTTT.

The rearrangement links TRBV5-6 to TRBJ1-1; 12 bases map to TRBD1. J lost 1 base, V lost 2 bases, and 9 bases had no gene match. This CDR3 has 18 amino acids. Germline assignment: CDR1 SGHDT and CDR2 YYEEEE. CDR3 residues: CASSFPGTGGLGNTEAFF. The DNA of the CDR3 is TGTGCCAGCAGCTTCCCCGGGACAGGGGGCCTGGGGAACACTGAAGCTTTCTTT.

The CDR3 sequence is CASSLGVRALPDKNYGYTF. The CDR3 DNA is TGTGCCAGCAGCTTAGGAGTCCGGGCACTGCCCGATAAGAACTATGGCTACACCTTC. The chain couples TRBV7-2 to TRBJ1-2, with D unresolved. The V gene lost 1 base and the J gene lost 2 bases, with 23 bases spanning the gap. CDR1 and CDR2 from the germline V gene are SGHTA and FQGNSA. The CDR3 loop spans 19 amino acids.

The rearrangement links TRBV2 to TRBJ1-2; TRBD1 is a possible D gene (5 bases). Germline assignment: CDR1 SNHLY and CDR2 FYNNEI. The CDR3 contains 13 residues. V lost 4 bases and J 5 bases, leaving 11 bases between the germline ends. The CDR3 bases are TGTGCCAGCAGTGCCATCGGGGGGTATGGCTACACCTTC. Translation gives CASSAIGGYGYTF.